The T cell receptor beta chain described here comes from a study of shared clonotypes between healthy human individuals. Across the study: Aged between 18 and 49, the donors were two women and three men.

Genomic DNA belonging to each subset was distributed in equal measure over several immunoSEQ plates. Clones were read by immunoSEQ multiplex PCR, and TCRdb kept only the in-frame ones, dropping some. The sample contains roughly 2 million clones, about 95% of which appear only once. Overall study findings and caveats: Some naive CD4 clonotypes, 4% to 6%, turned up in common across a handful of donors. Researchers sampled blood only, noting tissue repertoires likely differ.

Note on this clone: Its matching antigen is unknown.

This CDR3 contains 14 residues. V lost 4 bases, J lost 4 bases, and 14 bases lay in between. Germline V lookup: CDR1 MNHEY, CDR2 SMNVEV (reference sequence). The naive CD8 fraction comprised CD45RO-negative cells positively selected for CCR7 and excluded terminally differentiated effector memory CD45RA+ cells. V usage is TRBV27 and J usage is TRBJ2-7, with a weak D call TRBD1 (6 bases). This TCR was recovered from a man aged 18 to 30 in good health. Sequencing was done on a sample of naive CD8+ T cells sorted from blood. The CDR3 sequence: CASSWGRSTYEQYF. Written as DNA, the CDR3 is TGTGCCAGCAGTTGGGGGCGGTCTACTTACGAGCAGTACTTC.